This entry lists 19 T cell receptor beta chains sequenced from one sample in a study of blood T cell repertoires in COVID-19. The repertoire was sequenced with immunoSEQ multiplex PCR; TCRdb's copy has only in-frame clones and lacks some. The repertoire includes over 150,000 clones, more than 60% of them detected once, and approximately 8% sits in the top ten. The sequencing sample was made of peripheral blood. These receptors all come from a man between 60 and 75 years old with acute or convalescent COVID-19.

The rearrangement links TRBV25-1 to TRBJ2-7; D might be TRBD2 (5 bases). Germline V lookup: CDR1 MGHDK, CDR2 SYGVNS. Trimming took 8 bases from V and 4 from J, leaving 12 bases between them. This CDR3 has 12 amino acids. The CDR3 reads CASRGGDYEQYF. The CDR3 bases are TGTGCCAGCCGGGGTGGGGATTACGAGCAGTACTTC.

The V gene is TRBV12-3 or TRBV12-4, the J gene TRBJ2-1; no clear D gene. This CDR3 is 12 amino acids long. With 6 bases removed from V and 1 base from J, the gap between germline ends came to 4 bases. CDR3 DNA: TGTGCCAGCAGCAATTCCTACAATGAGCAGTTCTTC. This sequence encodes CASSNSYNEQFF.

V usage is TRBV4-3 and J usage is TRBJ1-1; 8 nucleotides match TRBD1. J lost 3 bases, V lost 1 base, and 7 bases had no gene match. Germline V gene data show CDR1 as LGHNA and CDR2 as YSLEER. The CDR3 sequence is 16 residues long. The CDR3 DNA reads as TGCGCCAGCAGCCAAGCGAACAGGGGGATGGACACTGAAGCTTTCTTT. Translating it yields CASSQANRGMDTEAFF.

This chain connects TRBV4-3 to TRBJ1-3; 7 bases line up with TRBD1. The germline V gene has CDR1 LGHNA and CDR2 YSLEER. The CDR3 has 16 residues. Trimming at V came to 1 base and at J to 4 bases, leaving 7 bases not matched to a gene. The CDR3 DNA is TGCGCCAGCAGCCAAGGACAGGGAATAGCCGGAAACACCATATATTTT. As protein: CASSQGQGIAGNTIYF.

The V and J genes are TRBV7-9 and TRBJ1-1; 9 nucleotides align to TRBD1. This CDR3 is 15 amino acids long. Per germline, CDR1 SEHNR and CDR2 FQNEAQ (reference sequence). Unmatched junction bases numbered 9, after V lost 5 bases and J lost 5 bases. The CDR3 reads CASSLGTGKGTEAFF. The DNA for the CDR3 is TGTGCCAGCAGCCTAGGGACAGGGAAGGGGACTGAAGCTTTCTTT.

This clone was seen only once. The J gene is TRBJ2-7, the V gene TRBV2; no firm D call. This CDR3 has 12 residues. Trimming removed 4 bases at V and 3 bases at J, with 7 bases between. The germline V gene encodes CDR1 SNHLY and CDR2 FYNNEI. This CDR3 is CASSGNGYEQYF. The CDR3 nucleotides are TGTGCCAGCAGTGGTAACGGCTACGAGCAGTACTTC.

This rearrangement joins TRBV3-1 (or the pseudogene TRBV3-2) to TRBJ1-5, with no clear D. The germline V gene encodes CDR1 LGHDT and CDR2 YNNKEL (reference sequence). The V end was cut by 6 bases, the J end by 0 bases, with 15 bases between. CDR3 length: 16 amino acids. The CDR3 nucleotides read TGTGCCAGCAGAGACCCGAGGCAACATAGCAATCAGCCCCAGCATTTT. It is translated as CASRDPRQHSNQPQHF.

This clone was observed a few times. The chain has TRBV7-9 and TRBJ2-4; the D is unclear. CDR1 and CDR2 (germline): SEHNR, FQNEAQ (reference sequence). CDR3 length: 13 residues. V was clipped by 4 bases and J by 7 bases, with 11 bases between them. The CDR3, as DNA: TGTGCCAGCAGCTCCCCCGTCCGGAACATTCAGTACTTC. It encodes CASSSPVRNIQYF.

The rearrangement joins TRBV7-2 to TRBJ1-6; 8 positions match TRBD1. This CDR3 has 15 amino acids. V trimming: 5 bases; J trimming: 4 bases; junction bases outside the gene matches: 4. Germline loops: CDR1 SGHTA, CDR2 FQGNSA. CDR3 loop: CASSPGQVYNSPLHF. DNA for the CDR3: TGTGCCAGCAGCCCGGGACAGGTTTATAATTCACCCCTCCACTTT.

This rearrangement joins TRBV18 to TRBJ2-1; 9 nucleotides agree with TRBD1. The CDR3 totals 14 residues. After removal of 8 bases from V and 8 bases from J, the junction contained 10 bases not matched to a gene. Germline CDR1 reads KGHSH; CDR2 reads LQKENI. The CDR3 coding sequence is TGTGCCAGCCTCGGGACAGGGTTTCAGGATGAGCAGTTCTTC. Residues: CASLGTGFQDEQFF.

J is TRBJ2-5 and V is TRBV5-1; tentative D call: TRBD1 (6 bases). This CDR3 has 17 amino acids. Trimming took 1 base from V and 4 from J, leaving 20 bases between them. CDR1 and CDR2 (germline): SGHRS, YFSETQ. Here the CDR3 DNA reads TGCGCCAGCAGCTTGAAGTTTATAAGGGGGAGAGGAGAGACCCAGTACTTC. Protein: CASSLKFIRGRGETQYF.

The chain employs TRBV7-3 and TRBJ2-3, with D maybe TRBD2 (6 bases). The germline V gene encodes CDR1 SGHTA and CDR2 FQGTGA. Trimming shortened V by 5 bases and J by 4 bases, and 28 bases separated the two germline ends. This CDR3 region has 19 residues. The CDR3 loop reads CASSADYTTPVKGSDTQYF. In DNA, the CDR3 is TGTGCCAGCAGCGCGGACTATACAACCCCCGTAAAAGGGTCAGATACGCAGTATTTT.

The rearrangement links TRBV6-1 to TRBJ1-5; 11 bases are shared with TRBD1. This CDR3 comprises 16 residues. The J segment lost 4 bases and the V segment lost 1 base, leaving 3 bases of the junction unmatched. Germline V lookup: CDR1 MNHNS, CDR2 SASEGT. The DNA for the CDR3 is TGTGCCAGCAGTGAAGGGGGACAGGGGGGAAATCAGCCCCAGCATTTT. Protein: CASSEGGQGGNQPQHF.

V is TRBV2 and J is TRBJ1-4; D remains unclear. There are 12 residues in the CDR3. V was cut by 6 bases and J by 7 bases, with 9 bases left in between. Germline lookup yields CDR1 SNHLY and CDR2 FYNNEI. The CDR3 is CASSRRGEKLFF. The CDR3 DNA reads TGTGCCAGCAGCCGGAGAGGTGAAAAACTGTTTTTT.

The V and J genes are TRBV5-1 and TRBJ1-3; 7 nucleotides match TRBD1. In germline, CDR1 is SGHRS, CDR2 YFSETQ. This CDR3 region has 16 residues. J was trimmed by 4 bases and V by 4 bases; bases with no gene match: 11. In DNA, the CDR3 is TGCGCCAGCAGCCCGGCGGGGACAGAAATCGGAAACACCATATATTTT. Its protein is CASSPAGTEIGNTIYF.

The chain carries TRBV30 and TRBJ1-6, with D unclear. The V gene's germline CDR1 is GTSNPN and CDR2 SVGIG (reference sequence). The CDR3 runs to 13 residues. Trimming left V 5 bases short and J 5 bases short, with 10 bases between. The CDR3 bases are TGTGCCTGGGGCGTCCAGGATAATTCACCCCTCCACTTT. Encoded protein: CAWGVQDNSPLHF.

This clone has just a few counts. This chain joins TRBV4-1 and TRBJ2-2, with D possibly being TRBD2 (6 bases). This CDR3 has 16 residues. Deletions cut 2 bases from V and 0 bases from J, with 10 bases between. Germline CDR1 and CDR2: MGHRA and YSYEKL. The CDR3 DNA reads TGCGCCAGCAGCCAACCGGGACTTACGAACACCGGGGAGCTGTTTTTT. The encoded protein is CASSQPGLTNTGELFF.

The chain joins TRBV7-8 to TRBJ1-1, with 7 positions matching TRBD1. V shed 1 base and J 10 bases; nucleotides not matched to a gene: 6. In germline, CDR1 is SGHVS, CDR2 FQNEAQ. The CDR3 has 13 residues. The CDR3, as DNA: TGTGCCAGCAGCTTAGACACGAGGGGGCTAGCTTTCTTT. It is translated as CASSLDTRGLAFF.

The V gene is TRBV19, the J gene TRBJ2-1; 7 bases fit TRBD1. Germline values: CDR1 LNHDA, CDR2 SQIVND (reference sequence). The CDR3 contains 15 residues. The V segment lost 4 bases and the J segment 9 bases; nucleotides outside the gene matches: 12. CDR3 loop: CASSRATGVGSEQFF. The CDR3 nucleotides are TGTGCCAGTAGTAGGGCCACAGGGGTTGGTAGTGAGCAGTTCTTC.